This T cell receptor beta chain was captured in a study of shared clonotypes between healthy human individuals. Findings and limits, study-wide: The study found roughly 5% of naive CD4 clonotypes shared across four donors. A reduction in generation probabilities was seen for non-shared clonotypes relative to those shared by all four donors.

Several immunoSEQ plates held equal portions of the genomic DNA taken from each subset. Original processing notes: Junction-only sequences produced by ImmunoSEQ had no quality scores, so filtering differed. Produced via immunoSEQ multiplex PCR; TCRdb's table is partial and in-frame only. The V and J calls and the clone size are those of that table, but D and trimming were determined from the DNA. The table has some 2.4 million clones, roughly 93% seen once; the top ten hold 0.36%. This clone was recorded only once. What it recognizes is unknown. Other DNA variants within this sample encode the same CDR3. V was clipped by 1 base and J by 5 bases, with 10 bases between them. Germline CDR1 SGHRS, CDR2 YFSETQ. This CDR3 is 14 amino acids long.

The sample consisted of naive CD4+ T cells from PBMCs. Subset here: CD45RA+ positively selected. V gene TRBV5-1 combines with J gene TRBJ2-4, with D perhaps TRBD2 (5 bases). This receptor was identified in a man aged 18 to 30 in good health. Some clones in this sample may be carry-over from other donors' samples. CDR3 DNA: TGCGCCAGCAGCTTGAGCGGCGGGCAAAACATTCAGTACTTC. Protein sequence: CASSLSGGQNIQYF.